The next 32 T cell receptor beta chains were all read from a single sample in a study of Graves' ophthalmopathy and Graves' hyperthyroidism. Amplification from RNA transcripts yielded the TCR beta CDR3 regions. In the first round, RT-PCR was carried out with HTBI primers, and a multiplex PCR formed the second round. TCRdb reprocessed the multiplex PCR reads via MiXCR and lists one record per CDR3 protein. Among about 200,000 distinct CDR3 sequences listed, roughly 29% were seen once. Input material: peripheral blood. These receptors were obtained from a man in his forties or fifties with Graves' ophthalmopathy.

This clonotype was counted once. This chain joins TRBV6-5 and TRBJ2-7; no reliable D call. With 3 bases removed from V and 6 bases from J, the gap between germline ends came to 9 bases. Looked up from germline, CDR1 is MNHEY and CDR2 is SVGAGI. The CDR3 loop spans 12 amino acids. This chain's CDR3 is CASSYDLVEQYF. The CDR3 DNA reads as TGTGCCAGCAGTTATGATCTGGTCGAGCAGTACTTC.

The rearrangement links TRBV12-3 or TRBV12-4 to TRBJ1-5; D unresolved. This CDR3 region has 12 residues. Trimming pared 6 bases from V and 7 bases from J, leaving 10 bases between. The CDR3 region has the DNA TGTGCCAGCAGCCTCGACCTGCAGCCCCAGCATTTT. This sequence encodes CASSLDLQPQHF.

This clonotype was recorded at least ten times. The CDR3 region has the DNA TGCAGTGCTAGAGATCAGCTTGGGGGACAGACCCAGTACTTC. Protein: CSARDQLGGQTQYF. V gene TRBV20-1 combines with J gene TRBJ2-5; D tentatively reads TRBD1 or TRBD2 (5 bases each). With 0 bases removed from V and 6 bases from J, the gap between germline ends came to 14 bases. Germline CDR1 is DFQATT and CDR2 is SNEGSKA (reference sequence). This CDR3 contains 14 residues.

This clonotype was recorded at least ten times. The chain employs TRBV28 and TRBJ2-7, with TRBD2 matching 8 bases. This CDR3 is built from 14 residues. The V and J ends lost 4 bases and 4 bases, in that order; junction bases with no gene match: 6. The germline CDR1 and CDR2 sequences are MDHEN and SYDVKM. The CDR3 is CASSSGTSKYEQYF. In nucleotides, the CDR3 is TGTGCCAGCAGTTCCGGGACTAGTAAATACGAGCAGTACTTC.

This clonotype has a count of ten or more. This chain connects TRBV4-1 to TRBJ2-7, with 7 bases identical to TRBD2. Trimming cost V 0 bases and J 2 bases; bases outside gene matches: 16. The germline V gene has CDR1 MGHRA and CDR2 YSYEKL. The CDR3 spans 19 residues. This chain's CDR3 is CASSQDLGRGLVQAYEQYF. DNA for the CDR3: TGCGCCAGCAGCCAAGATTTGGGCAGAGGACTAGTCCAAGCCTACGAGCAGTACTTC.

This clonotype was picked up many times. The chain carries TRBV24-1 and TRBJ2-2, with 7 bases matching TRBD1. This CDR3 is built from 13 residues. Germline assignment: CDR1 KGHDR and CDR2 SFDVKD. V trimming: 7 bases; J trimming: 3 bases; junction bases outside the gene matches: 1. CDR3 sequence: CATSDRDTGELFF. CDR3 DNA: TGTGCCACCAGCGACAGGGACACCGGGGAGCTGTTTTTT.

In its sample, this clonotype was seen many times. The V call is TRBV12-3 or TRBV12-4, the J call TRBJ2-5; D gene uncertain. This CDR3 contains 12 residues. Trimming removed 2 bases at V and 5 bases at J, with 6 bases between. The CDR3 loop reads CASSLRVETQYF. CDR3 nucleotide sequence: TGTGCCAGCAGTTTACGGGTGGAGACCCAGTACTTC.

The table lists this clonotype with many counts. The chain carries TRBV29-1 and TRBJ2-5, with 8 bases matching TRBD2. The CDR3 consists of 15 residues. V shed 4 bases and J 0 bases; nucleotides not matched to a gene: 7. The V gene's germline CDR1 is SQVTM and CDR2 ANQGSEA. DNA for the CDR3: TGCAGCGTTGGGGGTAGCGGGAAGTACCAAGAGACCCAGTACTTC. Translation: CSVGGSGKYQETQYF.

The table lists this clonotype with many counts. The rearrangement links TRBV15 to TRBJ2-2; D tentatively fits TRBD1 or TRBD2 (5 bases each). V lost 1 base and J lost 5, with 5 bases in between. The CDR3 contains 13 residues. In germline, CDR1 is LNHNV, CDR2 YYDKDF (reference sequence). Here the CDR3 reads CATSRGGTGELFF. The CDR3 DNA is TGTGCCACCAGCAGAGGGGGGACCGGGGAGCTGTTTTTT.

This clonotype showed up many times. The chain employs TRBV20-1 and TRBJ2-5; 9 bases agree with TRBD2. The trim removed 1 base at V and 3 bases at J, leaving 12 bases unmatched. Per the germline V gene, CDR1 is DFQATT and CDR2 is SNEGSKA (reference sequence). The CDR3 spans 17 residues. This CDR3 reads CSARALAGGRVEETQYF. CDR3 coding DNA: TGCAGTGCTAGAGCCCTAGCGGGCGGGAGGGTAGAAGAGACCCAGTACTTC.

This clonotype was observed many times. The chain is built from TRBV11-2 and TRBJ2-1; D not resolved. The ends were cut back, 4 bases at V and 2 bases at J, with 12 bases in the middle. Germline CDR1 SGHAT, CDR2 FQNNGV. This CDR3 has 15 amino acids. The CDR3 region has the DNA TGTGCCAGCAGCTCCGAGTTAGAACCCTACAATGAGCAGTTCTTC. Protein product: CASSSELEPYNEQFF.

This clonotype has at least ten counts. V and J are TRBV6-1 and TRBJ1-5; D remains ambiguous. Germline V gives CDR1 MNHNS, CDR2 SASEGT. CDR3 length: 14 amino acids. Trimming removed 5 bases at V and 6 bases at J, with 14 bases between. The CDR3 loop is CASSQPGLSQPQHF. The CDR3 nucleotides read TGTGCCAGCAGTCAACCGGGCTTGAGTCAGCCCCAGCATTTT.

This clonotype was observed many times. The chain joins TRBV5-6 to TRBJ2-7, with TRBD2 matching 13 bases. The CDR3 extends over 16 amino acids. Germline V gene sequence: CDR1 SGHDT, CDR2 YYEEEE. The ends lost 4 bases at V and 5 bases at J; junction bases unmatched: 9. CDR3 protein: CASSRAGLAGVNEQYF. CDR3 bases: TGTGCCAGCAGCCGGGCCGGACTAGCGGGAGTTAACGAGCAGTACTTC. Together with reference TRBV5-6 and TRBJ2-7, the CDR3 gives the full variable domain: DAGVTQSPTHLIKTRGQQVTLRCSPKSGHDTVSWYQQALGQGPQFIFQYYEEEERQRGNFPDRFSGHQFPNYSSELNVNALLLGDSALYLCASSRAGLAGVNEQYFGPGTRLTVT.

This clonotype was counted at least ten times. The chain couples TRBV28 to TRBJ2-7; D unclear. The CDR3 length is 11 residues. V lost 6 bases and J lost 4, with 7 bases in between. The germline CDR1 and CDR2 sequences are MDHEN and SYDVKM. CDR3: CASRNSYEQYF. The CDR3 DNA reads as TGTGCCAGCAGGAATAGTTACGAGCAGTACTTC.

This clonotype has at least ten counts. The rearrangement uses TRBV7-8 and TRBJ2-7; tentatively, D is TRBD1 (5 bases). Germline V CDR1 and CDR2: SGHVS, FQNEAQ. Trimming took 5 bases from V and 3 from J, leaving 8 bases between them. The CDR3 runs to 12 residues. In DNA form, the CDR3 reads TGTGCCAGCAGCGCGGACAACTACGAGCAGTACTTC. This translates into CASSADNYEQYF.

This clonotype was observed at least ten times. The chain recombines TRBV7-9 with TRBJ2-5; 9 bases fit TRBD1. The CDR3 is made up of 15 amino acids. V shed 4 bases and J 1 base; nucleotides not matched to a gene: 4. The germline V gene has CDR1 SEHNR and CDR2 FQNEAQ (reference sequence). The CDR3 DNA follows: TGTGCCAGCAGCTCGGGACAGGGCAGCCAAGAGACCCAGTACTTC. Its protein product is CASSSGQGSQETQYF.

This chain connects TRBV6-5 to TRBJ1-5; D not certain. The CDR3 is 12 amino acids. CDR1 is MNHEY and CDR2 is SVGAGI in the germline V gene. V dropped 2 bases and J dropped 5 bases, with 4 bases sitting between them. The CDR3 sequence is CASSYTDQPQHF. CDR3 coding DNA: TGTGCCAGCAGTTACACTGATCAGCCCCAGCATTTT.

This clonotype has a count of ten or more. The CDR3 bases are TGTGCCGGACCGGGGGGGCGGGAGAGTTCTCGGGAGACCCAGTACTTC. Its protein is CAGPGGRESSRETQYF. The chain has TRBV6-2 or TRBV6-3 and TRBJ2-5; the match to TRBD2 covers 8 bases. V dropped 11 bases and J dropped 5; count of bases not matched to a gene: 19. Germline assignment: CDR1 MNHEY and CDR2 SVGEGT. CDR3 length: 16 amino acids.

In its sample, this clonotype was seen many times. This CDR3 is CASSQDARVGETQYF. In DNA form, the CDR3 reads TGCGCCAGCAGCCAAGACGCCAGGGTGGGAGAGACCCAGTACTTC. This chain connects TRBV4-3 to TRBJ2-5, with D tentatively TRBD1 (5 bases). The V gene lost 0 bases and the J gene lost 4 bases, with 12 bases spanning the gap. The germline V gene has CDR1 LGHNA and CDR2 YSLEER. The CDR3 runs 15 residues.

Many counts were recorded for this clonotype. The rearrangement links TRBV3-1 to TRBJ2-7; D gene uncertain. The CDR3 runs 12 residues. Trimming pared 1 base from V and 2 bases from J, leaving 3 bases between. Germline V gene lookup returns CDR1 LGHDT and CDR2 YNNKEL (reference sequence). CDR3 in DNA: TGTGCCAGCAGCCAAGCCGCCTACGAGCAGTACTTC. Translated, it gives CASSQAAYEQYF.

This clonotype has a count of ten or more. V and J are TRBV5-1 and TRBJ1-2; D is perhaps TRBD1 (5 bases). Germline V gene data show CDR1 as SGHRS and CDR2 as YFSETQ. Deletions cut 0 bases from V and 4 bases from J, with 13 bases between. This CDR3 has 15 residues. In DNA form, the CDR3 reads TGCGCCAGCAGCTTGGATCAGGGCCAGATCTATGGCTACACCTTC. Protein sequence: CASSLDQGQIYGYTF.

Ten or more counts support this clonotype. The chain combines TRBV15 with TRBJ2-2; D unresolved. The CDR3 runs 17 residues. In germline, CDR1 is LNHNV, CDR2 YYDKDF (reference sequence). The V and J ends lost 0 bases and 6 bases respectively, with 17 bases between them. For the CDR3, the DNA is TGTGCCACCAGCAGAGACTCGGCCCGTCCTTACGCCGGGGAGCTGTTTTTT. Translated, it gives CATSRDSARPYAGELFF.

This clonotype was found many times. The chain employs TRBV5-1 and TRBJ1-1; D remains unclear. V gave up 4 bases and J gave up 4 bases, with 17 bases separating them. Germline assignment: CDR1 SGHRS and CDR2 YFSETQ. This CDR3 is built from 15 residues. CDR3: CASSPTTGEGTEAFF. CDR3 DNA: TGCGCCAGCAGCCCGACTACTGGTGAGGGCACTGAAGCTTTCTTT.

This clonotype was recorded many times. The V gene is TRBV27, the J gene TRBJ1-1; D gene uncertain. The CDR3 totals 13 residues. The germline V gene encodes CDR1 MNHEY and CDR2 SMNVEV (reference sequence). V lost 2 bases to trimming and J lost 2 bases, with 6 bases between them. The CDR3: CASSLGFNTEAFF. CDR3 in DNA: TGTGCCAGCAGTTTAGGTTTCAACACTGAAGCTTTCTTT.

Ten or more counts support this clonotype. This rearrangement joins TRBV6-2 or TRBV6-3 to TRBJ1-5; D is undetermined. The CDR3 is made up of 13 amino acids. CDR1 and CDR2 from the germline V gene are MNHEY and SVGEGT. Trimming pared 0 bases from V and 6 bases from J, leaving 6 bases between. Written as DNA, the CDR3 is TGTGCCAGCAGTTACTCGAGGAGTCAGCCCCAGCATTTT. Amino acids: CASSYSRSQPQHF.

There are many counts of this clonotype. The chain has TRBV19 and TRBJ1-2; D possibly corresponds to TRBD1 (5 bases). The length of the CDR3 is 13 residues. The germline V gene encodes CDR1 LNHDA and CDR2 SQIVND (reference sequence). The V gene lost 7 bases and the J gene lost 2 bases, with 11 bases spanning the gap. CDR3: CASTREANYGYTF. CDR3 nucleotide sequence: TGTGCCAGTACCAGGGAAGCCAACTATGGCTACACCTTC.

This clonotype was observed at least ten times. J is TRBJ2-2 and V is TRBV5-1; 10 bases align to TRBD2. The germline CDR1 and CDR2 sequences are SGHRS and YFSETQ. The junction had 9 bases not matched to a gene; V was cut back by 4 bases and J by 6 bases. This CDR3 comprises 16 residues. The CDR3 sequence is CASSLTTSGRSGELFF. The CDR3 DNA is TGCGCCAGCAGCCTAACGACTAGCGGGCGGTCCGGGGAGCTGTTTTTT. The full variable domain, completed using reference TRBV5-1 and TRBJ2-2, is KAGVTQTPRYLIKTRGQQVTLSCSPISGHRSVSWYQQTPGQGLQFLFEYFSETQRNKGNFPGRFSGRQFSNSRSEMNVSTLELGDSALYLCASSLTTSGRSGELFFGEGSRLTVL.

The sample holds a few counts of this clonotype. The J gene is TRBJ1-2, the V gene TRBV6-5; D gene ambiguous. Deletions cut 1 base from V and 6 bases from J, with 9 bases between. Germline CDR1 MNHEY, CDR2 SVGAGI. The CDR3 extends over 13 amino acids. CDR3 coding DNA: TGTGCCAGCAGTTACTACTCGGGGAATGGCTACACCTTC. Translation: CASSYYSGNGYTF.

The chain links TRBV30 to TRBJ1-6; D may be TRBD1 (6 bases). Germline CDR1 GTSNPN, CDR2 SVGIG (reference sequence). V was trimmed by 6 bases and J by 13 bases, leaving 16 bases between them. This CDR3 has 12 residues. The CDR3 nucleotides read TGTGCCTGCTTAACAGGGACATCGCCCCTCCACTTT. Translated: CACLTGTSPLHF.

The rearrangement links TRBV20-1 to TRBJ1-5; TRBD1 aligns across 8 bases. This CDR3 is built from 13 residues. The germline CDR1 and CDR2 sequences are DFQATT and SNEGSKA (reference sequence). V shed 1 base and J 7 bases; nucleotides not matched to a gene: 3. For the CDR3, the DNA is TGCAGTGCTAGAGGACAGGGGAGCCAGCCCCAGCATTTT. Translating it yields CSARGQGSQPQHF.

There are many counts of this clonotype. The J gene is TRBJ2-7, the V gene TRBV11-2; 7 nucleotides align to TRBD2. This CDR3 has 14 amino acids. V shed 0 bases, J shed 3 bases, and the junction held 2 bases outside the gene matches. Germline CDR1 reads SGHAT; CDR2 reads FQNNGV. DNA of the CDR3: TGTGCCAGCAGCTTAGACCTAGCGGACTACGAGCAGTACTTC. This gives the protein CASSLDLADYEQYF.

This clonotype has ten or more counts. The CDR3 nucleotides read TGCAGTGCTACTCCGGGACAGGGAGGGTCACCCCTCCACTTT. This encodes CSATPGQGGSPLHF. V gene TRBV20-1 combines with J gene TRBJ1-6, with 9 positions matching TRBD1. Per the germline V gene, CDR1 is DFQATT and CDR2 is SNEGSKA (reference sequence). V lost 4 bases to trimming and J lost 10 bases; unmatched junction nucleotides: 8. This CDR3 is built from 14 residues.